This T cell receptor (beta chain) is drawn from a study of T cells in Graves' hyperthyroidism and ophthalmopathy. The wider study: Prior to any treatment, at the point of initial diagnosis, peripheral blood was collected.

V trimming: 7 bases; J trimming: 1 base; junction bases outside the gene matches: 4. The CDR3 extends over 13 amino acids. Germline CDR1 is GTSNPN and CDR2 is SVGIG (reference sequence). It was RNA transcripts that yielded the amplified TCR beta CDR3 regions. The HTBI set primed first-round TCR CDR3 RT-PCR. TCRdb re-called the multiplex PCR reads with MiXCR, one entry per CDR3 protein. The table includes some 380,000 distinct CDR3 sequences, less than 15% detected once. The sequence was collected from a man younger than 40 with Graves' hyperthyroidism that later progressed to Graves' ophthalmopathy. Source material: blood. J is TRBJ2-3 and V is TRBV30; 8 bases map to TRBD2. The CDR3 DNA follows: TGTGCCTCAGCGGGGGCCGGCACAGATACGCAGTATTTT. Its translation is CASAGAGTDTQYF.